A single sample is the source of the 28 T cell receptor beta chains below, sequenced in a study of blood T cell repertoires in COVID-19. Measured with immunoSEQ multiplex PCR; TCRdb has only the in-frame clones, and not every one. The sample holds 60,000 or so clones, 87% seen once. Sequencing used peripheral blood. The receptors were gathered from a man between 60 and 75 years old with active or convalescent COVID-19.

Written as DNA, the CDR3 is TGTGCCAGCAGTGATTTGGACAGGGCCGATCAGCCCCAGCATTTT. Translating gives CASSDLDRADQPQHF. The J gene is TRBJ1-5, the V gene TRBV6-1, with 8 bases lining up with TRBD1. CDR1 is MNHNS and CDR2 is SASEGT in the germline V gene. V lost 3 bases to trimming and J lost 5 bases; unmatched junction nucleotides: 6. The CDR3 contains 15 residues.

The chain links TRBV10-3 to TRBJ1-5, with D unresolved. Trimming removed 7 bases at V and 4 bases at J, with 11 bases between. The CDR3 runs 13 residues. Germline CDR1 ENHRY, CDR2 SYGVKD. The DNA of the CDR3 is TGTGCCATCACCGAAACAGAAAATCAGCCCCAGCATTTT. This translates into CAITETENQPQHF.

The genes are TRBV5-1 and TRBJ2-7, with TRBD1 matching 7 bases. Germline trimming cut 2 bases from V and 3 bases from J; bases unmatched to any gene: 5. The CDR3 covers 14 residues. CDR1 is SGHRS and CDR2 is YFSETQ in the germline V gene. The DNA for the CDR3 is TGCGCCAGCAGCTTACTGGGACAGAACTACGAGCAGTACTTC. Amino acids: CASSLLGQNYEQYF.

This clone was detected only a few times. The V and J genes are TRBV15 and TRBJ2-1, with 8 bases that match TRBD2. CDR1 and CDR2 from the germline V gene are LNHNV and YYDKDF (reference sequence). Unmatched junction bases numbered 7, after V lost 5 bases and J lost 7 bases. The CDR3 sequence is 14 residues long. CDR3: CATSPKGLVNEQFF. CDR3 in DNA: TGTGCCACCAGCCCCAAGGGACTAGTAAATGAGCAGTTCTTC.

The genes are TRBV5-1 and TRBJ2-2, with 14 positions matching TRBD2. Unmatched junction bases numbered 9, after V lost 4 bases and J lost 4 bases. Germline lookup yields CDR1 SGHRS and CDR2 YFSETQ. CDR3 length equals 18 residues. The CDR3 DNA sequence: TGCGCCAGCAGCGCACCCGGGACTAGCGGGAGCGGCACCGGGGAGCTGTTTTTT. Protein product: CASSAPGTSGSGTGELFF.

The rearrangement uses TRBV7-6 and TRBJ1-1; no reliable D call. V shed 1 base and J shed 1 base, with 10 bases lying between them. From germline, CDR1 is SGHVS and CDR2 FNYEAQ. The CDR3 length is 15 residues. The DNA for the CDR3 is TGTGCCAGCAGCTTAGGATTGTCGGGGAACACTGAAGCTTTCTTT. It is translated as CASSLGLSGNTEAFF.

The rearrangement links TRBV14 to TRBJ1-1, with D perhaps matching TRBD1 (5 bases). Germline CDR1 reads SGHDN; CDR2 reads FVKESK. V lost 6 bases, J lost 2 bases, and 13 bases lay in between. The CDR3 is 14 amino acids. The CDR3 bases are TGTGCCAGCAGGAAGTCCCAGGGAAACACTGAAGCTTTCTTT. Translated, it gives CASRKSQGNTEAFF.

The chain links TRBV9 to TRBJ2-1; TRBD1 matches 9 bases. Per the germline V gene, CDR1 is SGDLS and CDR2 is YYNGEE. This CDR3 contains 15 residues. V lost 3 bases to trimming and J lost 7 bases; unmatched junction nucleotides: 8. The CDR3 protein is CASSGTGVRLNEQFF. The CDR3 bases are TGTGCCAGCAGCGGGACAGGGGTAAGATTGAATGAGCAGTTCTTC.

This clone was detected only once. The chain has TRBV5-6 and TRBJ1-5; weak D call: TRBD1 (5 bases). The germline V and J ends were trimmed by 2 bases and 7 bases, with 7 bases remaining between them. Germline V CDR1 and CDR2: SGHDT, YYEEEE. The CDR3 is 12 residues long. CDR3 sequence: CASSFREQPQHF. CDR3 DNA: TGTGCCAGCAGCTTCAGGGAACAGCCCCAGCATTTT.

This clone appeared once. The gene calls are TRBV7-9 and TRBJ2-3; a weak D match, TRBD1 (6 bases). The CDR3 loop spans 15 amino acids. Trimming removed 6 bases at V and 0 bases at J, with 13 bases between. Germline V gives CDR1 SEHNR, CDR2 FQNEAQ (reference sequence). CDR3 in DNA: TGTGCCAGCAGGTTGCTGGGACAAAGCACAGATACGCAGTATTTT. This gives the protein CASRLLGQSTDTQYF.

V gene TRBV15 combines with J gene TRBJ2-6, with TRBD1 as a possible D gene (6 bases). The length of the CDR3 is 16 residues. Trimming took 2 bases from V and 3 from J, leaving 11 bases between them. Germline CDR1 reads LNHNV; CDR2 reads YYDKDF (reference sequence). This chain's CDR3 is CATSRLQGLGANVLTF. As DNA, the CDR3 is TGTGCCACCAGCAGACTTCAGGGGCTTGGGGCCAACGTCCTGACTTTC.

This sequence joins TRBV25-1 and TRBJ2-5; 11 bases align to TRBD2. Germline-derived CDR1 and CDR2 are MGHDK and SYGVNS. The ends lost 3 bases at V and 5 bases at J; junction bases unmatched: 5. This CDR3 region has 15 residues. The CDR3: CASSDLAGGRETQYF. For the CDR3, the DNA is TGTGCCAGCAGTGATTTAGCGGGAGGGAGGGAGACCCAGTACTTC.

The chain combines TRBV11-2 with TRBJ2-5; 12 bases align to TRBD2. There are 17 residues in the CDR3. The V segment lost 3 bases and the J segment 2 bases; nucleotides outside the gene matches: 7. The germline V gene encodes CDR1 SGHAT and CDR2 FQNNGV. As DNA, the CDR3 is TGTGCCAGCAGCTTCGCTAGCGGGAGGGCGCGTCAAGAGACCCAGTACTTC. As protein: CASSFASGRARQETQYF.

The J gene is TRBJ1-2, the V gene TRBV15, with D hard to call. The germline V and J ends were trimmed by 0 bases and 7 bases, with 15 bases remaining between them. This CDR3 contains 15 residues. In germline, CDR1 is LNHNV, CDR2 YYDKDF (reference sequence). The CDR3 region has the DNA TGTGCCACCAGCAGAGATTCAGCGGGCCCTAGTGGCTACACCTTC. Its translation: CATSRDSAGPSGYTF.

V is TRBV6-5 and J is TRBJ2-7, with D perhaps TRBD1 (5 bases). Trimming took off 6 bases at V and 2 bases at J, with 14 bases between the two ends. Germline values: CDR1 MNHEY, CDR2 SVGAGI. The CDR3 totals 14 residues. CDR3 DNA: TGTGCCAGCAGAGGCCCCGTGGGGCCCTACGAGCAGTACTTC. This codes for CASRGPVGPYEQYF.

V and J are TRBV11-1 and TRBJ2-1, with TRBD2 identical over 12 bases. CDR1 SGHAT and CDR2 FQDESV come from the germline V gene (reference sequence). CDR3 length equals 15 residues. The V segment lost 5 bases and the J segment 3 bases; nucleotides outside the gene matches: 2. The CDR3 nucleotides read TGTGCCAGCAGCCTGACTAGCGGGGGCTACAATGAGCAGTTCTTC. As protein: CASSLTSGGYNEQFF.

The gene calls are TRBV4-1 and TRBJ1-2; the D gene is possibly TRBD1 (5 bases). V lost 0 bases to trimming and J lost 7 bases, with 15 bases between them. From germline, CDR1 is MGHRA and CDR2 YSYEKL. The CDR3 is 15 residues long. The CDR3 coding sequence is TGCGCCAGCAGCCAAGATTGGGGCCTCTCAGGTGGCTACACCTTC. Translated, it gives CASSQDWGLSGGYTF.

The rearrangement uses TRBV7-9 and TRBJ1-6; the D is unclear. The CDR3 loop spans 15 amino acids. V lost 5 bases to trimming and J lost 6 bases, with 14 bases between them. CDR1 and CDR2 from the germline V gene are SEHNR and FQNEAQ (reference sequence). The CDR3 DNA is TGTGCCAGCAGCAGTACGGGATCGGGTAATTCACCCCTCCACTTT. Translating gives CASSSTGSGNSPLHF.

The chain has TRBV12-5 and TRBJ2-5, with 7 bases matching TRBD1. Germline loops: CDR1 LGHNT, CDR2 FRNRAP. CDR3 length: 15 residues. J was trimmed by 5 bases and V by 1 base; bases with no gene match: 7. CDR3 residues: CASGLGQGNRETQYF. The DNA for the CDR3 is TGTGCTAGTGGTTTGGGACAGGGTAATCGGGAGACCCAGTACTTC.

This chain joins TRBV12-2 and TRBJ1-2; the D segment call TRBD1 is taken from the table without a DNA check. TRBV12-2 counts as a pseudogene. The CDR3 length is 16 residues. CDR3 nucleotides: TGTGCAAGTCGCTTAGCGCATACAGTAGGGGTGGGCGGCTACACCTTC. Amino acids: CASRLAHTVGVGGYTF.

The rearrangement links TRBV25-1 to TRBJ1-2; D gene unclear. The CDR3 has 12 residues. The germline gives CDR1 MGHDK, CDR2 SYGVNS. Between the trimmed V and J ends, which lost 3 bases and 8 bases, there was a span of 10 bases. The CDR3 sequence is CASSESRSGYTF. CDR3 in DNA: TGTGCCAGCAGTGAGTCTCGGTCCGGCTACACCTTC.

V and J are TRBV7-2 and TRBJ1-2; D call uncertain. V shed 1 base and J shed 0 bases, with 12 bases lying between them. CDR3 size: 16 residues. Germline V gene sequence: CDR1 SGHTA, CDR2 FQGNSA. Here the CDR3 DNA reads TGTGCCAGCAGCTTAGGTAGGAGCAGTACTAACTATGGCTACACCTTC. Residues: CASSLGRSSTNYGYTF. The variable domain in full, with the rest retrieved from reference TRBV7-2 and TRBJ1-2, is GAGVSQSPSNKVTEKGKDVELRCDPISGHTALYWYRQSLGQGLEFLIYFQGNSAPDKSGLPSDRFSAERTGGSVSTLTIQRTQQEDSAVYLCASSLGRSSTNYGYTFGSGTRLTVV.

The CDR3 reads CASRRLAGETQYF. CDR3 nucleotides: TGTGCCAGCAGACGACTAGCTGGAGAGACCCAGTACTTC. This sequence joins TRBV6-5 and TRBJ2-5; 7 positions match TRBD2. The CDR3 length is 13 residues. Per the germline V gene, CDR1 is MNHEY and CDR2 is SVGAGI. V lost 6 bases, J lost 4 bases, and 5 bases stayed unmatched.

This clone was seen just once. The chain links TRBV19 to TRBJ2-7; 8 bases match TRBD1. From germline, CDR1 is LNHDA and CDR2 SQIVND (reference sequence). The CDR3 contains 15 residues. V trimming: 6 bases; J trimming: 1 base; junction bases outside the gene matches: 8. The CDR3 reads CASSLDRGLSYEQYF. The CDR3 region has the DNA TGTGCCAGTAGCCTTGACAGGGGTTTATCCTACGAGCAGTACTTC.

This chain links TRBV4-2 with TRBJ1-1; unclear D gene. CDR1 and CDR2 from the germline V gene are LGHNA and YNFKEQ. V was trimmed by 7 bases and J by 3 bases, leaving 24 bases between them. The CDR3 length is 17 residues. The CDR3 DNA reads as TGTGCCAGCACCCAGACGGGCATCTACGAGGAGGACACTGAAGCTTTCTTT. Amino acid sequence: CASTQTGIYEEDTEAFF.

In its sample, this clone was seen a few times. The chain uses TRBV6-5 and TRBJ2-7; D possibly corresponds to TRBD1 (6 bases). The germline V gene has CDR1 MNHEY and CDR2 SVGAGI. The CDR3 is 16 amino acids. The germline V and J ends were trimmed by 4 bases and 2 bases, with 18 bases remaining between them. The chain's CDR3 is CASSSSRDTAPYEQYF. CDR3 in DNA: TGTGCCAGCAGTTCCTCCAGGGACACCGCCCCCTACGAGCAGTACTTC.

This rearrangement joins TRBV7-2 to TRBJ2-1; 8 positions match TRBD2. The CDR3 extends over 17 amino acids. With V trimmed by 1 base and J by 0 bases, 5 bases remained unmatched. Germline CDR1 and CDR2: SGHTA and FQGNSA. The CDR3 coding sequence is TGTGCCAGCAGCTTAGGATTCAGCGGGAGCTCCTACAATGAGCAGTTCTTC. As protein: CASSLGFSGSSYNEQFF.

This clone was recorded a few times. This chain links TRBV11-3 with TRBJ2-2; 7 nucleotides align to TRBD1. After removal of 1 base from V and 5 bases from J, the junction contained 4 bases not matched to a gene. The germline CDR1 and CDR2 sequences are SGHNT and YENEEA. The CDR3 length is 15 residues. CDR3: CASSLGQGETGELFF. Here the CDR3 DNA reads TGTGCCAGCAGCTTAGGCCAGGGGGAGACCGGGGAGCTGTTTTTT.